One T cell receptor beta chain is described in this entry. The protocol was immunoSEQ multiplex PCR, while the TCRdb copy is restricted to in-frame clones and leaves out a portion. The table has tens of thousands of clones, 70% to 80% seen once. Seattle patients were enrolled during active infection and followed longitudinally. This entry comes from a study of blood T cell repertoires in COVID-19. On the study more broadly: Specimens from acute and convalescent COVID-19 originated in the United States, Italy and Spain.

The CDR3 sequence is 17 residues long. The V end was cut by 2 bases, the J end by 2 bases, with 17 bases between. CDR1 and CDR2 from the germline V gene are MDHEN and SYDVKM. Sequencing was carried out using peripheral blood. The TCR was taken from a man aged 65 to 79 with COVID-19, enrolled during active disease. V gene TRBV28 combines with J gene TRBJ2-3, with D perhaps TRBD1 (5 bases). The CDR3 protein is CASSLAAVAGHTDTQYF. In DNA, the CDR3 is TGTGCCAGCAGTTTAGCGGCGGTGGCAGGACACACAGATACGCAGTATTTT. The whole variable domain, remainder taken from reference TRBV28 and TRBJ2-3, is DVKVTQSSRYLVKRTGEKVFLECVQDMDHENMFWYRQDPGLGLRLIYFSYDVKMKEKGDIPEGYSVSREKKERFSLILESASTNQTSMYLCASSLAAVAGHTDTQYFGPGTRLTVL.